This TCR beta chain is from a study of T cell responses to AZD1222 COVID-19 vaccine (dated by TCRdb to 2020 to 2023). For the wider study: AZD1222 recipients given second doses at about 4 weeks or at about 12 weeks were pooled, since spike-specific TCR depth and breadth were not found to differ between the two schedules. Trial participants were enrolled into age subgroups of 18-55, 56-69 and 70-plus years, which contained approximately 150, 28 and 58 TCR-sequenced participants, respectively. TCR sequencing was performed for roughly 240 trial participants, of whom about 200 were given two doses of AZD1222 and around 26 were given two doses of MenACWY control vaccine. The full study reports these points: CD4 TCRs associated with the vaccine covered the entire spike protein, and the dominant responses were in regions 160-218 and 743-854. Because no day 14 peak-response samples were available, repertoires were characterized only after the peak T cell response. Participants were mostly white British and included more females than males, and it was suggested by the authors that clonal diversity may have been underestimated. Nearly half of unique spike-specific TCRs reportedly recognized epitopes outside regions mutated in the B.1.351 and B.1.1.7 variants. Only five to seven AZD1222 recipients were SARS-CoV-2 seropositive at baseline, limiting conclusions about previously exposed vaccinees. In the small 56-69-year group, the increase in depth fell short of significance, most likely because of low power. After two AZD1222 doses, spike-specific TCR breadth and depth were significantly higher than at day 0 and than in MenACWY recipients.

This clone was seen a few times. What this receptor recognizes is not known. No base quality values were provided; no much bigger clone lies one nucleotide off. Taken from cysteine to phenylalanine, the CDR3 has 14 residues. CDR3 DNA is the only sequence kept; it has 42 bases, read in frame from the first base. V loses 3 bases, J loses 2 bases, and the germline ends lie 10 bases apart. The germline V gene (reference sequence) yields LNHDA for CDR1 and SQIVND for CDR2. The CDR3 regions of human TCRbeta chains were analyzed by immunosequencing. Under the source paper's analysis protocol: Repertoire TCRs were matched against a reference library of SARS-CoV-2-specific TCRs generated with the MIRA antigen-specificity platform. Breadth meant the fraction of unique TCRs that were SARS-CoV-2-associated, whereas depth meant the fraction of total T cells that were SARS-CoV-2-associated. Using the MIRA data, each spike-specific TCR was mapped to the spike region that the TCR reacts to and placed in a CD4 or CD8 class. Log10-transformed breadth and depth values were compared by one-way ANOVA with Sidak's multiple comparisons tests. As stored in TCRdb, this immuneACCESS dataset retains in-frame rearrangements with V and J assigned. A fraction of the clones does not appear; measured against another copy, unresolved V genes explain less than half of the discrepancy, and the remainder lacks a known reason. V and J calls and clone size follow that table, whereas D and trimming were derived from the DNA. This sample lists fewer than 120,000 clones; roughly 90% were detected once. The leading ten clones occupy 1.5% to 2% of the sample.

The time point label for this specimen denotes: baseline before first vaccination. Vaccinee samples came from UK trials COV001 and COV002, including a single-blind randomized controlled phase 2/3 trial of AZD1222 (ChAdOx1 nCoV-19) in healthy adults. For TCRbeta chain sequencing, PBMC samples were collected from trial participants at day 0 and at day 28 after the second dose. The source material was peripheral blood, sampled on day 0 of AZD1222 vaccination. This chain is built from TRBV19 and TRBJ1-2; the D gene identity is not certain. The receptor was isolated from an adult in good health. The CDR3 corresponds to CASSILRGNYGYTF. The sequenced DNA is TGTGCCAGTAGTATTTTACGCGGAAACTATGGCTACACCTTC.